These 19 T cell receptor beta chains originate from one sample sequenced in a study of blood T cell repertoires in COVID-19. TCRdb's table, derived via immunoSEQ multiplex PCR, lists solely in-frame clones and lacks some. The top ten clones hold around 0.6% of a sample with 60,000 to 80,000 clones, roughly 91% of them seen once. The specimen was peripheral blood. Receptor source: a man in his 60s with acute or convalescent COVID-19.

The table lists this clone with a count of one. This chain uses TRBV5-1 with TRBJ1-1; D is possibly TRBD1 (5 bases). The length of the CDR3 is 15 residues. V was trimmed by 0 bases and J by 5 bases, leaving 14 bases between them. CDR1 and CDR2 (germline): SGHRS, YFSETQ. This chain's CDR3 is CASSLGGQGGTEAFF. Written as DNA, the CDR3 is TGCGCCAGCAGCTTGGGAGGACAAGGCGGAACTGAAGCTTTCTTT.

This clone turned up a few times. The chain carries TRBV19 and TRBJ1-2; 9 bases fit TRBD1. V dropped 6 bases and J dropped 0; count of bases not matched to a gene: 2. CDR1 is LNHDA and CDR2 is SQIVND in the germline V gene (reference sequence). This CDR3 has 14 residues. The CDR3 nucleotides are TGTGCCAGTAGCCGGGACAGGGCTAACTATGGCTACACCTTC. It codes for CASSRDRANYGYTF.

The chain uses TRBV19 and TRBJ1-2, with TRBD1 as a possible D gene (5 bases). Between the trimmed V and J ends, which lost 0 bases and 8 bases, there was a span of 10 bases. CDR1 is LNHDA and CDR2 is SQIVND in the germline V gene (reference sequence). The CDR3 is 13 residues long. The CDR3, as DNA: TGTGCCAGTAGTATAGATCGGCGGGACGGCTACACCTTC. Its translation is CASSIDRRDGYTF.

The chain is built from TRBV27 and TRBJ2-7; 10 bases align to TRBD2. V gave up 3 bases and J gave up 1 base; unmatched junction bases: 9. The CDR3 spans 17 residues. Per germline, CDR1 MNHEY and CDR2 SMNVEV (reference sequence). CDR3 bases: TGTGCCAGCAGTTTGCGGCTAGCGGGAGTGGGGTCCTACGAGCAGTACTTC. Translation gives CASSLRLAGVGSYEQYF.

The chain carries TRBV5-1 and TRBJ2-1; unclear D gene. The CDR3 extends over 18 amino acids. The V gene's germline CDR1 is SGHRS and CDR2 YFSETQ. Trimming took 0 bases from V and 0 from J, leaving 16 bases between them. The CDR3 loop is CASSLEPHRSSSYNEQFF. CDR3 coding DNA: TGCGCCAGCAGCTTGGAACCCCACCGGTCAAGCTCCTACAATGAGCAGTTCTTC.

The rearrangement links TRBV6-5 to TRBJ2-7; TRBD1 matches 7 bases. The CDR3 extends over 13 amino acids. V lost 5 bases and J lost 2; bases outside the gene matches: 3. Germline V gene data show CDR1 as MNHEY and CDR2 as SVGAGI. The CDR3 nucleotides are TGTGCCAGCAGTCGGGACAGACCCTACGAGCAGTACTTC. Its translation: CASSRDRPYEQYF.

CDR3 in DNA: TGCGCCAGCAGCTTGGGACAGGGTACTCAGCCCCAGCATTTT. It is translated as CASSLGQGTQPQHF. The chain is built from TRBV5-1 and TRBJ1-5; 7 positions agree with TRBD1. The germline CDR1 and CDR2 sequences are SGHRS and YFSETQ. The V segment lost 0 bases and the J segment 6 bases; nucleotides outside the gene matches: 3. This CDR3 is built from 14 residues.

The CDR3 DNA reads as TGTGCCAGCAGTGAAGTGGCTAGCGGGGGAGACGAGCAGTACTTC. Translation gives CASSEVASGGDEQYF. The V gene is TRBV2, the J gene TRBJ2-7, with 10 bases identical to TRBD2. The junction had 5 bases not matched to a gene; V was cut back by 1 base and J by 5 bases. The CDR3 has 15 amino acids. CDR1 is SNHLY and CDR2 is FYNNEI in the germline V gene.

The chain uses TRBV6-5 and TRBJ1-2; no firm D call. Trimming took 0 bases from V and 8 from J, leaving 13 bases between them. CDR1 and CDR2 (germline): MNHEY, SVGAGI. This CDR3 comprises 14 residues. DNA for the CDR3: TGTGCCAGCAGTTACTCGACGGGGAGGGAGGGCTACACCTTC. It yields the protein CASSYSTGREGYTF.

The chain recombines TRBV3-1 (or the pseudogene TRBV3-2) with TRBJ1-2, with D maybe TRBD1 (6 bases). The CDR3 is made up of 13 amino acids. CDR1 and CDR2 (germline): LGHDT, YNNKEL (reference sequence). The V end was cut by 6 bases, the J end by 6 bases, with 14 bases between. CDR3 DNA: TGTGCCAGCAGACTACAGGGATGGGATGGCTACACCTTC. As protein: CASRLQGWDGYTF.

This chain connects TRBV5-1 to TRBJ2-2; 7 bases are a match to TRBD2. The germline V gene has CDR1 SGHRS and CDR2 YFSETQ. With V trimmed by 4 bases and J by 4 bases, 7 bases remained unmatched. The CDR3 spans 15 residues. CDR3 residues: CASSVLSGTTGELFF. The CDR3 DNA sequence: TGCGCCAGCAGCGTATTGAGCGGGACCACCGGGGAGCTGTTTTTT.

V and J are TRBV6-5 and TRBJ1-5; 9 positions agree with TRBD1. The CDR3 is made up of 14 amino acids. Germline loops: CDR1 MNHEY, CDR2 SVGAGI. V was pared by 5 bases and J by 7 bases, with 6 bases of the junction left unmatched. The CDR3 region has the DNA TGTGCCAGCAGTCGGACAGGGGATAGCCAGCCCCAGCATTTT. It is translated as CASSRTGDSQPQHF.

The V call is TRBV6-5, the J call TRBJ2-1; 10 positions agree with TRBD1. Germline CDR1 and CDR2: MNHEY and SVGAGI. This CDR3 comprises 14 residues. Losses at the gene ends were 2 bases for V and 9 bases for J; bases not matched to a gene: 4. The CDR3 sequence is CASSYTTGGGEQFF. In nucleotides, the CDR3 is TGTGCCAGCAGTTACACGACAGGGGGCGGTGAGCAGTTCTTC.

Comments on this clone: One junction end does not reproduce the germline sequence, and a read error may be involved. The J gene is TRBJ1-3, the V gene TRBV2, with D tentatively TRBD1 (6 bases). This CDR3 comprises 11 residues. The germline CDR1 and CDR2 sequences are SNHLY and FYNNEI. The CDR3 DNA follows: TGTGCCAGCACGTCTCGAACAGGGAGCAATTTT. It is translated as CASTSRTGSNF.

The chain employs TRBV19 and TRBJ1-6; D is perhaps TRBD1 (6 bases). The CDR3 runs 15 residues. Trimming cost V 5 bases and J 9 bases, with 17 bases left between them. Germline lookup yields CDR1 LNHDA and CDR2 SQIVND (reference sequence). CDR3 nucleotide sequence: TGTGCCAGTAGTCGACAGGTCGAGGTGGGTTCACCCCTCCACTTT. This sequence encodes CASSRQVEVGSPLHF. The entire variable domain, with the rest obtained from reference TRBV19 and TRBJ1-6, is as follows: DGGITQSPKYLFRKEGQNVTLSCEQNLNHDAMYWYRQDPGQGLRLIYYSQIVNDFQKGDIAEGYSVSREKKESFPLTVTSAQKNPTAFYLCASSRQVEVGSPLHFGNGTRLTVT.

CDR3 nucleotide sequence: TGTGCCAGCAGCTTTACGGGGGGGTATGGCTACACCTTC. It specifies CASSFTGGYGYTF. The rearrangement links TRBV7-9 to TRBJ1-2; possible D gene TRBD1, 5 bases. This CDR3 has 13 residues. Germline CDR1 is SEHNR and CDR2 is FQNEAQ (reference sequence). The V end was cut by 3 bases, the J end by 5 bases, with 10 bases between.

The rearrangement links TRBV10-3 to TRBJ2-1; 9 bases map to TRBD1. J gave up 5 bases and V 5 bases, and 7 bases lay outside the gene matches. The length of the CDR3 is 15 residues. Germline CDR1 reads ENHRY; CDR2 reads SYGVKD. CDR3: CAISNLGQGDNEQFF. In DNA form, the CDR3 reads TGTGCCATCAGTAACCTGGGACAGGGAGACAATGAGCAGTTCTTC.

This clone was picked up a small number of times. This sequence joins TRBV5-8 and TRBJ1-5; unclear D gene. This CDR3 contains 12 residues. Deletions cut 0 bases from V and 6 bases from J, with 4 bases between. The germline gives CDR1 SGHTS, CDR2 YDEGEE. The CDR3 protein is CASSLVSQPQHF. In DNA form, the CDR3 reads TGTGCCAGCAGCTTGGTTAGTCAGCCCCAGCATTTT.

The CDR3 sequence is CASSAGGGYEQYF. Here the CDR3 DNA reads TGTGCCAGCAGTGCGGGCGGGGGCTACGAGCAGTACTTC. The chain has TRBV7-3 and TRBJ2-7, with TRBD2 identical over 7 bases. Germline CDR1 SGHTA, CDR2 FQGTGA. The trim removed 6 bases at V and 3 bases at J, leaving 5 bases unmatched. The length of the CDR3 is 13 residues.